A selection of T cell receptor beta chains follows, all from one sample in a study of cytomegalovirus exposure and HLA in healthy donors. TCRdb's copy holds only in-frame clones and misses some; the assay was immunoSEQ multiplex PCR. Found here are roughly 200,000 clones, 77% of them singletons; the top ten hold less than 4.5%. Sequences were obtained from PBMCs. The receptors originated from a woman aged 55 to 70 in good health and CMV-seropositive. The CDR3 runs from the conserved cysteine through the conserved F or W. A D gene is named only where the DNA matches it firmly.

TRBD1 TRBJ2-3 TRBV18 CASSPRDSADTQYF TGTGCCAGCTCACCTCGGGACAGCGCGGATACGCAGTATTTT
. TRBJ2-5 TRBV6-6 CASSYSAGATQETQYF TGTGCCAGCAGTTACTCCGCGGGGGCCACCCAAGAGACCCAGTACTTC
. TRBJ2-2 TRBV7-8 CASSLLASNTGELFF TGTGCCAGCAGCCTACTAGCCTCGAACACCGGGGAGCTGTTTTTT
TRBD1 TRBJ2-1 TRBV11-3 CASSSGQAIYNEQFF TGTGCCAGCAGCTCCGGACAGGCCATCTACAATGAGCAGTTCTTC
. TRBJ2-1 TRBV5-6 CASSFPGGGSYNEQFF TGTGCCAGCAGCTTCCCAGGCGGAGGGTCCTACAATGAGCAGTTCTTC
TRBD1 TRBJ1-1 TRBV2 CASRDRGIGTEAFF TGTGCCAGCAGGGACAGGGGAATCGGCACTGAAGCTTTCTTT
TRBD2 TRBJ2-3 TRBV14 CASSHGGGYRDTQYF TGTGCCAGCAGCCACGGCGGGGGGTACAGGGATACGCAGTATTTT
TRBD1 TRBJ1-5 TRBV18 CASSPTGSKNQPQHF TGTGCCAGCTCACCGACAGGGAGTAAAAATCAGCCCCAGCATTTT
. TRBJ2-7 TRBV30 CAFGQYSYEQYF TGTGCCTTTGGACAGTACTCCTACGAGCAGTACTTC
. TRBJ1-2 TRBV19 CASSMGATSPNYGYTF TGTGCCAGTAGTATGGGGGCGACATCTCCTAACTATGGCTACACCTTC
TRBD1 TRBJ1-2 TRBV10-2 CASSDRGLQGYGYTF TGCGCCAGCAGTGATAGGGGTCTACAGGGGTATGGCTACACCTTC
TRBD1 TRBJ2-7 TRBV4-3 CASSQVVSGGFYEQYF TGCGCCAGCAGCCAAGTCGTGTCAGGGGGTTTTTACGAGCAGTACTTC
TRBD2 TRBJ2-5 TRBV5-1 CASSSSGREGETQYF TGCGCCAGCAGCTCATCCGGGAGGGAGGGAGAGACCCAGTACTTC
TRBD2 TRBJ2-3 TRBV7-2 CASSLGGGGRTDTQYF TGTGCCAGCAGCTTAGGCGGCGGGGGGCGTACTGATACGCAGTATTTT
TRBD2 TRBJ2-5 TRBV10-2 CASSVSGEETQYF TGCGCCAGCAGTGTTAGCGGGGAAGAGACCCAGTACTTC
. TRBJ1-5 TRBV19 CASGQGPPQHF TGTGCCAGTGGGCAGGGGCCGCCCCAGCATTTT